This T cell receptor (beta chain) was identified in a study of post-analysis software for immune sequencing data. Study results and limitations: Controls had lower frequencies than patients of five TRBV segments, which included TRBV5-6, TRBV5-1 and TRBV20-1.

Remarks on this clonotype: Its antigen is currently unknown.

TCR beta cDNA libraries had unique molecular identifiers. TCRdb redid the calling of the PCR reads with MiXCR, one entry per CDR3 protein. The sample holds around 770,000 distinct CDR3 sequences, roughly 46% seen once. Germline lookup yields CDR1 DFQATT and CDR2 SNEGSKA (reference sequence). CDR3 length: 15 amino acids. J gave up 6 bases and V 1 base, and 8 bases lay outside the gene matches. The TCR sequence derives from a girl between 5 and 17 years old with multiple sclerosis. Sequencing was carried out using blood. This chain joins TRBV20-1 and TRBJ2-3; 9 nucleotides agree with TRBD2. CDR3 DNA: TGCAGTGCTAGAGGTGCGGGAGGGCCGGGGGATACGCAGTATTTT. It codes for CSARGAGGPGDTQYF.